This T cell receptor beta chain appears in the sequencing data of a study of T-cell reconstitution after alpha-beta-depleted transplantation in children (dated by TCRdb to about 2016). With respect to the entire study: The study quantitatively tracked T-cell immune reconstitution after TCRalphabeta/CD19-depleted allogeneic hematopoietic cell transplantation in children using TCR repertoire profiling.

The receptor library was made with PCR. The instrument was an Illumina HiSeq 2500. TCR library preparation used molecular barcoding, with unique molecular identifiers applied to normalize quantification of the TCRbeta repertoire. TCRdb reprocessed the public reads (quality trimming at Q25 with fastp, clone calling with MiXCR) and kept in-frame beta chains. Rows merge per CDR3 protein into single entries with the most common DNA and genes. Recorded for this sample are a few hundred thousand distinct CDR3 sequences; 13% of them occurred a single time. Over 2% of the sample rests with the top ten. Points on this clonotype: It has no known antigen specificity. No much larger clone exists at a distance of one base, and base qualities are not known.

The sample's treatment or condition label is to be understood as: allogeneic hematopoietic cell transplantation with graft depleted of TCRalphabeta T cells and CD19 B cells. The children who served as transplant recipients had been given grafts of TCRalphabeta/CD19-depleted allogeneic hematopoietic cells. The research as a whole found: In some patients, the high TCRbeta diversity seen at day 60 was put down to recipient T cells and intrathymic progenitors that had survived conditioning. Apparently early alphabetaT-cell count recovery about two months after transplant reportedly relied on only several hundred rapidly expanded clones derived from non-depleted graft cells. Over subsequent months, a decline in hyperexpanded clone frequencies was noted, and after one year, T-cell counts and TCRbeta diversity were mostly ascribed to newly produced T cells.

The germline V gene sets CDR1 to MDHEN and CDR2 to SYDVKM. The junction shows trimming of 7 bases on V and 5 bases on J, and the gene matches do not reach 9 bases of it. The CDR3 runs 15 amino acids, cysteine and phenylalanine included. The DNA shown is the 45-base CDR3, in frame from base 1. Recombination connected TRBV28 to TRBJ2-2; 8 bases in the junction line up with TRBD1. The receptor comes from a male patient between 5 and 17 years old who had a stem cell transplant for acute myeloid leukemia, so the T cells may come from the graft donor. This specimen consisted of PBMCs, mostly from graft donor cells, obtained 360 days after TCRalphabeta/CD19-depleted stem cell transplant. The DNA is TGTGCCAGCACCGCTGGACAGGGTGGAACCGGGGAGCTGTTTTTT. It translates as CASTAGQGGTGELFF.